A single sample gave rise to the 14 T cell receptor beta chains below, sequenced in a study of blood T cell repertoires in COVID-19. Assay used: immunoSEQ multiplex PCR; TCRdb lists only in-frame clones, some missing. The table has 250,000 to 350,000 clones, 80% to 85% seen once. What was sequenced was peripheral blood. The source is a person aged 70 to 79 with COVID-19, enrolled during active disease.

This chain joins TRBV13 and TRBJ1-2, with a tentative D call TRBD1 (6 bases). This CDR3 has 17 amino acids. V was pared by 1 base and J by 0 bases, with 15 bases between. The germline CDR1 and CDR2 sequences are PRHDT and FYEKMQ (reference sequence). The CDR3 protein is CASSLAFTGISNYGYTF. Written as DNA, the CDR3 is TGTGCCAGCAGCTTAGCTTTTACAGGGATATCTAACTATGGCTACACCTTC.

This chain uses TRBV4-1 with TRBJ2-7; D is perhaps TRBD1 (6 bases). The germline CDR1 and CDR2 sequences are MGHRA and YSYEKL. The CDR3 spans 16 residues. V lost 0 bases to trimming and J lost 6 bases, with 18 bases between them. In nucleotides, the CDR3 is TGCGCCAGCAGCCAAGACAGGGGAATTCGATCCAGCGAGCAGTACTTC. Translation: CASSQDRGIRSSEQYF.

CDR3 DNA sequence: TGTGCCACCCGTCCCGGACAGTATGAAAAACTGTTTTTT. Its translation is CATRPGQYEKLFF. This chain uses TRBV10-3 with TRBJ1-4, with D possibly matching TRBD1 (6 bases). Trimming left V 10 bases short and J 6 bases short, with 15 bases between. The CDR3 totals 13 residues. Germline CDR1 and CDR2: ENHRY and SYGVKD.

In this sample, this clone turned up a few times. This rearrangement joins TRBV28 to TRBJ2-7; TRBD2 agrees at 7 bases. Germline CDR1 reads MDHEN; CDR2 reads SYDVKM. CDR3 size: 14 residues. V gave up 6 bases and J gave up 1 base; unmatched junction bases: 6. CDR3 in amino acids: CASRISGTSYEQYF. CDR3 DNA: TGTGCCAGCAGGATAAGCGGGACGTCCTACGAGCAGTACTTC.

Note on this clone: The junction and the germline gene differ at one end; a read error may be behind it. This chain uses TRBV28 with TRBJ2-5; TRBD2 is a possible D gene (6 bases). Germline loops: CDR1 MDHEN, CDR2 SYDVKM. The CDR3 contains 14 residues. The CDR3 protein is CASSLWGAGETQYF. The CDR3 DNA sequence: TGTGCCAGCAGTCTATGGGGAGCGGGAGAGACCCAGTACTTC. Full variable domain (missing parts from reference TRBV28 and TRBJ2-5): DVKVTQSSRYLVKRTGEKVFLECVQDMDHENMFWYRQDPGLGLRLIYFSYDVKMKEKGDIPEGYSVSREKKERFSLILESASTNQTSMYLCASSLWGAGETQYFGPGTRLLVL.

This clone was counted once. The gene calls are TRBV6-2 or TRBV6-3 and TRBJ1-5, with 8 nucleotides matching TRBD1. V shed 0 bases and J 6 bases; nucleotides not matched to a gene: 22. The CDR3 runs to 21 residues. In germline, CDR1 is MNHEY, CDR2 SVGEGT. The CDR3 sequence: CASSYSGPTWTGRASGQPQHF. The CDR3 DNA reads as TGTGCCAGCAGTTACTCCGGACCAACATGGACAGGGAGGGCTTCGGGTCAGCCCCAGCATTTT.

CDR3 protein: CASSPGAAQGKQYF. Here the CDR3 DNA reads TGTGCCAGCAGTCCCGGGGCTGCACAGGGGAAGCAGTATTTT. This chain joins TRBV27 and TRBJ2-3, with TRBD1 identical over 7 bases. This CDR3 spans 14 amino acids. Per germline, CDR1 MNHEY and CDR2 SMNVEV (reference sequence). With 5 bases clipped from V and 11 bases from J, the junction kept 13 bases outside the gene matches.

CDR3 bases: TGTGCCAGCAGCTTTGACAGGGATGAAAAACTGTTTTTT. It yields the protein CASSFDRDEKLFF. The V gene is TRBV5-6, the J gene TRBJ1-4, with 7 bases matching TRBD1. With 2 bases clipped from V and 6 bases from J, the junction kept 1 base outside the gene matches. Germline assignment: CDR1 SGHDT and CDR2 YYEEEE. The CDR3 has 13 residues.

The gene calls are TRBV7-2 and TRBJ2-5; a possible D gene is TRBD2 (6 bases). Germline V gene lookup returns CDR1 SGHTA and CDR2 FQGNSA. The CDR3 totals 14 residues. V was pared by 1 base and J by 2 bases, with 8 bases between. The chain's CDR3 is CASSLGGKQETQYF. As DNA, the CDR3 is TGTGCCAGCAGCTTAGGCGGGAAGCAAGAGACCCAGTACTTC.

J is TRBJ1-4 and V is TRBV18, with 7 nucleotides matching TRBD1. Losses at the gene ends were 2 bases for V and 10 bases for J; bases not matched to a gene: 4. Germline CDR1 is KGHSH and CDR2 is LQKENI. This CDR3 is 13 amino acids long. CDR3 loop: CASSPGDSRKLFF. CDR3 nucleotide sequence: TGTGCCAGCTCACCAGGGGACAGCCGAAAACTGTTTTTT.

The chain carries TRBV7-2 and TRBJ2-5; possible D gene TRBD1, 6 bases. Germline-derived CDR1 and CDR2 are SGHTA and FQGNSA. Trimming took 2 bases from V and 1 from J, leaving 17 bases between them. This CDR3 is built from 17 residues. As DNA, the CDR3 is TGTGCCAGCAGCTTATTTTTTCGTAGAGGGGGCCAAGAGACCCAGTACTTC. Its protein product is CASSLFFRRGGQETQYF.

This clone has only one observation. A junction end diverges from the germline sequence, so it may reflect a read error. V gene TRBV23-1 combines with J gene TRBJ2-7; tentatively, D is TRBD1 (5 bases). TRBV23-1 is assigned to the ORF class and has an uncertain function. The length of the CDR3 is 11 residues. This CDR3 is CASTRPGHRNF. In nucleotides, the CDR3 is TGCGCCAGCACTCGCCCGGGCCACAGGAACTTC.

With respect to this clone: This sample includes further DNA sequences coding for the same CDR3. The chain joins TRBV5-1 to TRBJ1-1; a weak D match, TRBD1 (5 bases). CDR1 and CDR2 from the germline V gene are SGHRS and YFSETQ. The ends were cut back, 3 bases at V and 0 bases at J, with 6 bases in the middle. The CDR3 covers 13 residues. CDR3 sequence: CASSSTVNTEAFF. Here the CDR3 DNA reads TGCGCCAGCAGCTCGACAGTGAACACTGAAGCTTTCTTT.

The CDR3 nucleotides are TGTGCCAGCAGTCCCCTGACAGGGAAATCGAGTAGCAATCAGCCCCAGCATTTT. It specifies CASSPLTGKSSSNQPQHF. V gene TRBV27 combines with J gene TRBJ1-5; the match to TRBD1 covers 7 bases. Looked up from germline, CDR1 is MNHEY and CDR2 is SMNVEV (reference sequence). The CDR3 spans 18 residues. The ends lost 5 bases at V and 0 bases at J; junction bases unmatched: 13.